The sample holds a few counts of the clone carrying this T cell receptor beta chain. V shed 0 bases and J 2 bases; nucleotides not matched to a gene: 10. The CDR3 totals 17 residues. CDR1 and CDR2 (germline): SGHRS, YFSETQ. These data originate in a study of blood T cell repertoires in COVID-19. Background on the study: There were acute and convalescent COVID-19 samples, and they came from the United States, Italy and Spain. PBMCs, B-cell-depleted T cells, or T cells were the source of the cDNA or gDNA that made up the material.

Authors' methods: Amplification of reference gene primers was used by the study to estimate nucleated cell counts. Using immunoSEQ multiplex PCR, the repertoire was profiled, and TCRdb retains in-frame clones only, with some absent. D and trimming come from the DNA, and the V and J calls and clone size come from that table. The table has 110,000 to 150,000 clones, around 83% seen once. Sequenced input: peripheral blood. This sequence was found in an elderly woman with acute or convalescent COVID-19. V gene TRBV5-1 combines with J gene TRBJ1-1; 7 bases line up with TRBD1. The CDR3 DNA sequence: TGCGCCAGCAGCTTGGTCGAATTTCAGGGGGGAAACACTGAAGCTTTCTTT. It yields the protein CASSLVEFQGGNTEAFF.